This T cell receptor (beta chain) is drawn from a study of blood T cell repertoires in COVID-19. V shed 4 bases and J shed 0 bases, with 7 bases lying between them. In germline, CDR1 is LGHDT, CDR2 YNNKEL (reference sequence). This CDR3 is built from 13 residues. The assay was immunoSEQ multiplex PCR, and TCRdb's table has in-frame clones only and misses some. The table records 200,000 to 250,000 clones, around 87% of them present only once. The TCR sequence derives from a woman in her seventies with active or convalescent COVID-19. Material for sequencing was peripheral blood. The chain has TRBV3-1 (or the pseudogene TRBV3-2) and TRBJ2-7; D ambiguous. CDR3 protein: CASSRQASYEQYF. Here the CDR3 DNA reads TGTGCCAGCAGCCGCCAAGCCTCCTACGAGCAGTACTTC.